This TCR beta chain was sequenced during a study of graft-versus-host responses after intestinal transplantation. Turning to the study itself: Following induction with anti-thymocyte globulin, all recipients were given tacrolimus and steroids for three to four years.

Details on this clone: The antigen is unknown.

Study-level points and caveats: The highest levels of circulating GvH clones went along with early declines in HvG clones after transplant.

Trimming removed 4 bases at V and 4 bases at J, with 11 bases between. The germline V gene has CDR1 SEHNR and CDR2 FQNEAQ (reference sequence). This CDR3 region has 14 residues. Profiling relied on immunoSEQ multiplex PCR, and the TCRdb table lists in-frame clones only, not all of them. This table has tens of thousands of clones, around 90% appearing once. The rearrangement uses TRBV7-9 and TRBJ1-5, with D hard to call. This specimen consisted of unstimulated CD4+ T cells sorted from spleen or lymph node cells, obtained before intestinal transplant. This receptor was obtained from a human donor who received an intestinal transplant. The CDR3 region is CASSSGTVNQPQHF. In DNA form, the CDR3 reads TGTGCCAGCAGCTCGGGCACGGTAAATCAGCCCCAGCATTTT.